The source of this TCR beta chain is a study of early T cells in non-severe SARS-CoV-2 infection. Overall study findings and caveats: CD4 and private specificities were missed by VDJdb matching, which favored anti-spike CD8 responses.

Germline V gene data show CDR1 as MRHNA and CDR2 as SNTAGT. Trimming left V 3 bases short and J 5 bases short, with 14 bases between. This CDR3 spans 15 amino acids. As part of library construction, unique molecular identifiers were attached to individual cDNA molecules. TCRdb passed the 5' RACE reads through MiXCR, listing each CDR3 protein once. The sample has 55,000 to 70,000 distinct CDR3 sequences; around 12% are singletons. This clonotype was observed a single time. What it binds is unknown. Input material: whole blood. This receptor was taken from an adult who was a healthcare worker with PCR-confirmed SARS-CoV-2 infection or an uninfected control (not recorded which). The chain links TRBV6-4 to TRBJ2-1; D gene ambiguous. CDR3 DNA: TGTGCCAGCAGTGAGATGTTTTCAGTAAACAATGAGCAGTTCTTC. Translation: CASSEMFSVNNEQFF.